The clone carrying this T cell receptor (beta chain) was detected only a few times. The data were taken from a study of T cells after yellow fever vaccination. The V and J ends lost 6 bases and 7 bases, in that order; junction bases with no gene match: 5. This CDR3 is 12 amino acids long. TCRdb re-derived calls from the 5' RACE reads in MiXCR, one entry per CDR3 protein. The table has fewer than 450,000 distinct CDR3 sequences, approximately 10% seen once. J is TRBJ2-7 and V is TRBV12-3 or TRBV12-4, with 8 positions matching TRBD2. This clonotype was sampled from a young man who received the YFV17D yellow fever vaccine. The specimen was PBMCs, collected on the day of the first yellow fever vaccination. In nucleotides, the CDR3 is TGTGCCAGCAGCCCCGGGGGGGGTGAGCAGTACTTC. Protein product: CASSPGGGEQYF.